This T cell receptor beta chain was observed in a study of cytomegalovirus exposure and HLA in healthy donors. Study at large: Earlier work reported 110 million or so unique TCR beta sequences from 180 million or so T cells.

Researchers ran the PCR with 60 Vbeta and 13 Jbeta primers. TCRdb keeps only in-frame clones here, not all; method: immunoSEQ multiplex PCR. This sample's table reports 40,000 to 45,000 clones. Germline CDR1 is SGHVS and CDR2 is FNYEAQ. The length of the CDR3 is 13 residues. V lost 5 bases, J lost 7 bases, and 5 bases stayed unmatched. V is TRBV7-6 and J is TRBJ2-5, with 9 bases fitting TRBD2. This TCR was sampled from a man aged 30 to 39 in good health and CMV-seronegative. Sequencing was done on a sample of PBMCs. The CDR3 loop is CASSRLGLATQYF. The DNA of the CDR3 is TGTGCCAGCAGCAGGTTGGGACTAGCGACCCAGTACTTC.